The entry that follows covers one T cell receptor (beta chain) sequence. Libraries were prepared by immunoSEQ multiplex PCR; TCRdb keeps only in-frame clonotypes and omits some of them. The data hold roughly 700,000 clones, with roughly 91% observed a single time. The data were obtained in a study of shared clonotypes between healthy human individuals. Across the study: Donors had three CD4 naive, three CD4 memory, two CD8 naive and one CD8 memory plate apiece.

This CDR3 is built from 15 residues. The V gene's germline CDR1 is GTSNPN and CDR2 SVGIG (reference sequence). The ends were cut back, 1 base at V and 4 bases at J, with 14 bases in the middle. CD8 memory was a combination of CD45RO+ cells and CCR7-negative CD45RA+ TemRA cells. This clonotype was obtained from a man younger than 35 in good health. Some clones in this sample may be carry-over from other donors' samples. The rearrangement links TRBV30 to TRBJ1-5; D is possibly TRBD1 (6 bases). The sequencing input was memory CD8+ T cells from PBMCs. Stated subset: CD45RO+ cells pooled with CCR7-negative TemRA cells. Here the CDR3 DNA reads TGTGCCTGGAGTGAGGGGGGTCTATCGAATCAGCCCCAGCATTTT. Residues: CAWSEGGLSNQPQHF.